This T cell receptor (beta chain) comes out of a study of beta chain features in type 1 diabetes. Germline values: CDR1 SGDLS, CDR2 YYNGEE. Trimming left V 1 base short and J 2 bases short, with 4 bases between. This CDR3 region has 13 residues. A single heparinised draw of 95 to 150 mL on average was taken per donor. CD4+ naive, central memory, regulatory and stem cell-like memory subsets were isolated by sorting on CD45RO/CCR7/CD25/CD127/CD95/CD27. Study results and caveats: In every one of the four CD4+ subsets, TCRB CDR3s were moderately but significantly shorter in Type 1 diabetes patients. PCR might pick shorter templates more often, in the same way for patients and controls.

This clone was seen more than once but under ten times. Antigen specificity is unknown. The isolated RNA, all of it, was reverse transcribed, so expressed TCRB transcripts were what got sequenced. Profiling relied on immunoSEQ multiplex PCR, and the TCRdb table lists in-frame clones only, not all of them. The table records under 850,000 clones, around 15% of them present only once. The gene calls are TRBV9 and TRBJ2-1; D remains unclear. The specimen was naive CD4+ T cells from blood. The receptor comes from a man in his late teens or twenties with type 1 diabetes. The CDR3 nucleotides read TGTGCCAGCAGCGTAACTACCTACAATGAGCAGTTCTTC. Amino acids: CASSVTTYNEQFF.